The rows below give T cell receptor beta chains drawn from one sample of a study of cytomegalovirus exposure and HLA in healthy donors. Method: immunoSEQ multiplex PCR; TCRdb's copy keeps in-frame clones and lacks some. Among approximately 170,000 clones listed, around 80% were seen once. The specimen sequenced was PBMCs. Receptors originate from a woman aged 40 to 50 in good health and CMV-seronegative. CDR3s include the opening cysteine and the closing phenylalanine or tryptophan. A D gene is named only where the DNA matches it firmly. Size is stated for part of the rows, as once, few or many counts, or as a class when the clone is expanded.

D	V	size	J	DNA	CDR3
TRBD1	TRBV7-9	.	TRBJ2-7	TGTGCCAGCAGCTTAGCGGGACAGAGTCTCAACGAGCAGTACTTC	CASSLAGQSLNEQYF
TRBD1	TRBV2	.	TRBJ2-7	TGTGCCAGCAGAGGGACAGGGGGGTACGAGCAGTACTTC	CASRGTGGYEQYF
TRBD1	TRBV18	few	TRBJ2-7	TGTGCCAGCTCACCATTCTGGGGACAGGGGTTAGGGTACGAGCAGTACTTC	CASSPFWGQGLGYEQYF
.	TRBV6-1	.	TRBJ1-4	TGTGCCAGCAGTGTCCGTCTTGCAACTAATGAAAAACTGTTTTTT	CASSVRLATNEKLFF
.	TRBV27	.	TRBJ2-6	TGTGCCAGCAGTTCAACAGGGCCTTCTGGGGCCAACGTCCTGACTTTC	CASSSTGPSGANVLTF
TRBD1	TRBV28	.	TRBJ2-5	TGTGCCAGCACCCCGGGACAGATAGAGACCCAGTACTTC	CASTPGQIETQYF
TRBD1	TRBV2	.	TRBJ1-1	TGTGCCAGCCGTCCCGGGACAGGGAACACTGAAGCTTTCTTT	CASRPGTGNTEAFF
.	TRBV7-6	.	TRBJ2-5	TGTGCCAGCAGCTTAGGTATTCTAGAGACCCAGTACTTC	CASSLGILETQYF
.	TRBV18	few	TRBJ1-2	TGTGCCAGCTCACCCCCAGGTTTTGTCAACTATGGCTACACCTTC	CASSPPGFVNYGYTF
TRBD2	TRBV29-1	.	TRBJ2-2	TGCAGCGTTGAAGAAACGAGCGGGAGCATGGCCGGGGAGCTGTTTTTT	CSVEETSGSMAGELFF
TRBD2	TRBV5-1	.	TRBJ2-1	TGCGCCAGCAGCCCTTTGGGACTAGCGGGAGGGCCGAGAAATGAGCAGTTCTTC	CASSPLGLAGGPRNEQFF
.	TRBV29-1	once	TRBJ1-3	TGCAGCGTTGTAGAGAGGACTGGAAACACCATATATTTT	CSVVERTGNTIYF
TRBD1	TRBV5-1	.	TRBJ1-2	TGCGCCAGCAGCTTGGCGGGGACAGGGCTCTATGGCTACACCTTC	CASSLAGTGLYGYTF
.	TRBV28	.	TRBJ1-1	TGTGCCAGCAGTTTCCGAGGGAACACTGAAGCTTTCTTT	CASSFRGNTEAFF
TRBD1	TRBV9	.	TRBJ1-3	TGTGCCAGCAGCGTTAAGACAGGGGTATCTGGAAACACCATATATTTT	CASSVKTGVSGNTIYF
TRBD2	TRBV6-6	.	TRBJ2-7	TGTGCCAGCAGTACCCTGGCTAGCGGTCCCTACGAGCAGTACTTC	CASSTLASGPYEQYF
.	TRBV6-6	.	TRBJ2-3	TGTGCCAGCAGCCCTTCAGCAGATACGCAGTATTTT	CASSPSADTQYF
.	TRBV5-5	once	TRBJ2-5	TGTGCCAGCAGCTTGGGGCCAGGGGGCGGGGGAGAGACCCAGTACTTC	CASSLGPGGGGETQYF
.	TRBV21-1	.	TRBJ2-1	TGTGCCAGCGTTAACAGGAAAGGGAAAGTAGGGGAGCAGTTCTTC	CASVNRKGKVGEQFF
.	TRBV7-9	few	TRBJ2-5	TGTGCCAGCAGCTTAATCATAGCGGAAGAGACCCAGTACTTC	CASSLIIAEETQYF
TRBD2	TRBV7-3	few	TRBJ2-7	TGTGCCAGCAGCTTAAAAGCGGGAGGTTCCTTCTACGAGCAGTACTTC	CASSLKAGGSFYEQYF
TRBD2	TRBV30	.	TRBJ2-1	TGTGCCTTCGACGGGACTAGCGGGGGGTTAGGTTTGCAGTTCTTC	CAFDGTSGGLGLQFF
.	TRBV4-2	.	TRBJ1-3	TGTGCCAGCAGCCAAGAATGGGCCTCTGGAAACACCATATATTTT	CASSQEWASGNTIYF
.	TRBV7-3	.	TRBJ2-2	TGTGCCAGCAGCCCCCAGGTGGCCGGGGAGCTGTTTTTT	CASSPQVAGELFF
.	TRBV5-1	.	TRBJ2-4	TGCGCCAGCAGCTTGGGCGCGGGTAGTAACATTCAGTACTTC	CASSLGAGSNIQYF
TRBD2	TRBV5-1	few	TRBJ2-3	TGCGCCAGCAGCTTGGGTACAGCGGGAGGGAGTACGCAGTATTTT	CASSLGTAGGSTQYF
.	TRBV5-1	few	TRBJ2-7	TGCGCCAGCAGCTTCCAGGGGCAAGATAACGAGCAGTACTTC	CASSFQGQDNEQYF
TRBD2	TRBV6-8	.	TRBJ2-7	TGTGCCAGCAGGCAGGGACTAGCGGGATTAATTGGTAACGAGCAGTACTTC	CASRQGLAGLIGNEQYF
TRBD1	TRBV7-9	.	TRBJ2-5	TGTGCCAGCAGCTTAGGGACGACAGGGGGGGAGACCCAGTACTTC	CASSLGTTGGETQYF
.	TRBV2	few	TRBJ2-7	TGTGCCAGCAGGGGCTACGAGCAGTACTTC	CASRGYEQYF
.	TRBV30	few	TRBJ1-2	TGTGCCTGGAGGAAACAGGGAAGCGACTATGGCTACACCTTC	CAWRKQGSDYGYTF
TRBD1	TRBV2	few	TRBJ1-4	TGTGCCAGCAGTGAAAAGTCGACAGGGGGGGAAAAACTGTTTTTT	CASSEKSTGGEKLFF
TRBD1	TRBV7-9	.	TRBJ2-7	TGTGCCAGCAGCCCGGGACAGGTCTTCTACGAGCAGTACTTC	CASSPGQVFYEQYF
TRBD1	TRBV2	.	TRBJ2-2	TGTGCCAGCAGTGACCAGGGGGTCCGCACCGGGGAGCTGTTTTTT	CASSDQGVRTGELFF
.	TRBV5-1	.	TRBJ2-2	TGCGCCAGCAGCTTGGGGCCACAGGGTACTAGCGGGGAGCTGTTTTTT	CASSLGPQGTSGELFF
.	TRBV18	.	TRBJ2-7	TGTGCCAGCTCACCCTTTTCCGGCCAGGGCTCCTACGAGCAGTACTTC	CASSPFSGQGSYEQYF
TRBD2	TRBV10-2	few	TRBJ2-7	TGCGCCAGCAGTGAGGTCGGGCTAGCGGGAGACGAGCAGTACTTC	CASSEVGLAGDEQYF
.	TRBV5-1	few	TRBJ2-2	TGCGCCTGCGACCCGGGGACGAACACCGGGGAGCTGTTTTTT	CACDPGTNTGELFF
TRBD1	TRBV14	.	TRBJ2-5	TGTGCCAGCAGCCAAGATACCAGGGGGATGATACAAGAGACCCAGTACTTC	CASSQDTRGMIQETQYF
.	TRBV5-6	.	TRBJ1-3	TGTGCCAGCAGGGAGGGGATATCCTCTGGAAACACCATATATTTT	CASREGISSGNTIYF
.	TRBV5-1	.	TRBJ2-2	TGCGCCAGCAGCTTTAACGGAGGTATGACCGGGGAGCTGTTTTTT	CASSFNGGMTGELFF
TRBD2	TRBV5-6	.	TRBJ2-1	TGTGCCAGCAGCAGAGAAGCGGGAGGCCAGATCTACAATGAGCAGTTCTTC	CASSREAGGQIYNEQFF
.	TRBV5-1	.	TRBJ1-2	TGCGCCAGCAGCTGGCTCCGTCTGCCTCCCAACTATGGCTACACCTTC	CASSWLRLPPNYGYTF
.	TRBV9	.	TRBJ2-7	TGTGCCAGCAGCCCCGAGGGAGAGGCCTACGAGCAGTACTTC	CASSPEGEAYEQYF